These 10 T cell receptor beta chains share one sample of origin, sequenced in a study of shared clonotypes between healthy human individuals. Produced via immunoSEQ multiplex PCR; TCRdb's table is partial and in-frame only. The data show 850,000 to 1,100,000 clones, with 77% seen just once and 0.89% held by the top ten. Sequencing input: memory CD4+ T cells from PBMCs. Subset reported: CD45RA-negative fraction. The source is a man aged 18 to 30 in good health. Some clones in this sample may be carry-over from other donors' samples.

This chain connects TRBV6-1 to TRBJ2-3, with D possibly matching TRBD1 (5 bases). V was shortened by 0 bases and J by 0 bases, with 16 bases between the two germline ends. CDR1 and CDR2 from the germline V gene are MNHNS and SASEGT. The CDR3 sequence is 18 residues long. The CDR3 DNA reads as TGTGCCAGCAGTGAAGCTTATCTCCGGACAAAAAGCACAGATACGCAGTATTTT. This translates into CASSEAYLRTKSTDTQYF.

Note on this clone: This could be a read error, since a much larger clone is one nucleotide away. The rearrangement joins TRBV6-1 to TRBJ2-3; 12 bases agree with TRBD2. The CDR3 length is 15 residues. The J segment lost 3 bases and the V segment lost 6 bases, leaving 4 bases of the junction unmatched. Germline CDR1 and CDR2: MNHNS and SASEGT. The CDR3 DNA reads TGTGCCAGCAGGCTAGCGGGAGGGCCAACAGATACGCAGTATTTT. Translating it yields CASRLAGGPTDTQYF.

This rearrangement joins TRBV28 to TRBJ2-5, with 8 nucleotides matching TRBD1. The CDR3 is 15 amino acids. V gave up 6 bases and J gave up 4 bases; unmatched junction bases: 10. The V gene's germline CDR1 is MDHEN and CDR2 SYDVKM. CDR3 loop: CASSTTGGRRETQYF. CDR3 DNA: TGTGCCAGCAGCACTACAGGGGGTCGGCGAGAGACCCAGTACTTC.

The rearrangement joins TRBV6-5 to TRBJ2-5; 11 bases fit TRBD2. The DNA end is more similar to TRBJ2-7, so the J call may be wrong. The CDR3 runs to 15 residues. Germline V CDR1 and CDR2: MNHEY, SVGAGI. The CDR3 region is CASSYSTSGAYEQYF. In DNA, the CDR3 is TGTGCCAGCAGTTACTCGACTAGCGGGGCCTACGAGCAGTACTTC.

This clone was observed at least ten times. The DNA of the CDR3 is TGCGCCAGCAGCCCCGGGGGAGGGTGGCAAGAGAACATTCAGTACTTC. Amino acids: CASSPGGGWQENIQYF. The chain couples TRBV5-1 to TRBJ2-4; 7 positions agree with TRBD2. This CDR3 comprises 16 residues. V shed 4 bases, J shed 7 bases, and the junction held 14 bases outside the gene matches. The germline gives CDR1 SGHRS, CDR2 YFSETQ.

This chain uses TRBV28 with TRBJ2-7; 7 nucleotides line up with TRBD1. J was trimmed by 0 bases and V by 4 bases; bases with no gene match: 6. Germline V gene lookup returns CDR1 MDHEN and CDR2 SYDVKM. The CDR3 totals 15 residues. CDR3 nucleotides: TGTGCCAGCAGTTCCCCGGGACAGCTCTCCTACGAGCAGTACTTC. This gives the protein CASSSPGQLSYEQYF.

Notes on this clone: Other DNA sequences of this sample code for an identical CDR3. The CDR3 bases are TGCAGTGCCAGGGGGACTGAAGCTTTCTTT. Translation gives CSARGTEAFF. This chain joins TRBV20-1 and TRBJ1-1; 7 nucleotides align to TRBD1. The J segment lost 5 bases and the V segment lost 6 bases, leaving 0 bases of the junction unmatched. Looked up from germline, CDR1 is DFQATT and CDR2 is SNEGSKA (reference sequence). This CDR3 spans 10 amino acids.

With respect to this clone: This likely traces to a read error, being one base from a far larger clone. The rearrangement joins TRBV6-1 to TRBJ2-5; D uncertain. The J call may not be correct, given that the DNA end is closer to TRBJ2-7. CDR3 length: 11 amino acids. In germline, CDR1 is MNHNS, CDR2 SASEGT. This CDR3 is CASSANYEQYF. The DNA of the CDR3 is TGTGCCAGCAGTGCCAACTACGAGCAGTACTTC.

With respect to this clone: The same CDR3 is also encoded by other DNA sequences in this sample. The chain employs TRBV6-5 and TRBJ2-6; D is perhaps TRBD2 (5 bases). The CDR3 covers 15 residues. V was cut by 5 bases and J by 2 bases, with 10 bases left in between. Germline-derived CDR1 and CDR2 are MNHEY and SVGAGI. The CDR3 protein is CASSLGETGANVLTF. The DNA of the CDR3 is TGTGCCAGCAGTCTTGGGGAGACTGGGGCCAACGTCCTGACTTTC.

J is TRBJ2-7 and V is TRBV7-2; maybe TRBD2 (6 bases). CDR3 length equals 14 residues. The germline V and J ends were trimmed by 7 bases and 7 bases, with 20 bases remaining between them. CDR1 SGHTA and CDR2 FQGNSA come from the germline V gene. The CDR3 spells CASTNLRGRREQYF. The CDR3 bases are TGTGCCAGCACCAACCTTCGGGGGAGAAGGGAGCAGTACTTC.